This T cell receptor (beta chain) originates from a study of tumor and adjacent non-tumor tissue in lung cancer. Whole-study results and caveats: TCR diversity was significantly greater in tumor than normal lung tissue. Shorter survival was associated with higher TCR diversity in tumors.

To note about this clonotype: Its antigen remains unknown. A much larger clone lies one base from this, so it may be a read error. Since the CDR3 does not end with the conserved phenylalanine or tryptophan, this likely comes from a read error.

V lost 1 base and J lost 4, with 12 bases in between. The CDR3 is 14 amino acids. CDR1 and CDR2 (germline): DFQATT, SNEGSKA (reference sequence). The template was RNA from unsorted bulk tissue. Chemotherapy-naive patients with new lung cancer underwent thoracic surgery in China, August–November 2014. The library came from three nested PCR rounds adapted from ARM-PCR protocols. TCRdb re-analysed the multiplex PCR reads in MiXCR, keeping a single row per CDR3 protein. Of 200,000 or so distinct CDR3 sequences in the sample, 70% to 75% are singletons; the top ten hold under 30%. The source material was lung tumor tissue. This rearrangement joins TRBV20-1 to TRBJ2-3; D not resolved. The TCR originated in a man between 60 and 75 years old with non-small cell lung cancer. The CDR3 DNA is TGCAGTGCTAGAGGAGGTGGACGGGCAGATACGCAGTATCTT. Translation gives CSARGGGRADTQYL.